Below are 27 T cell receptor beta chains sequenced from a single sample in a study of identical twins. Each CDR3 protein gets one entry after TCRdb re-called the 5' RACE reads with MiXCR. The sample consists of 1.5 million or so distinct CDR3 sequences, less than 35% of them appearing once. The sample taken for sequencing was cord blood. The receptors were sampled from a newborn girl in good health.

The V call is TRBV12-3 or TRBV12-4, the J call TRBJ1-2, with unresolved D. V gave up 6 bases and J gave up 4 bases, with 18 bases separating them. This CDR3 spans 15 amino acids. The CDR3, as DNA: TGTGCCAGCAGCCCCTCTTATTTGTCGTCCTATGGCTACACCTTC. Its protein is CASSPSYLSSYGYTF.

This clonotype is a singleton in its sample. The chain has TRBV7-6 and TRBJ2-7, with 14 bases fitting TRBD2. The CDR3 runs to 20 residues. CDR1 and CDR2 (germline): SGHVS, FNYEAQ. V gave up 3 bases and J gave up 7 bases; unmatched junction bases: 20. This CDR3 reads CASSFAPGTSGSTSYNEQYF. The CDR3 DNA reads as TGTGCCAGCAGCTTCGCCCCCGGGACTAGCGGGAGTACGTCCTACAATGAGCAGTACTTC.

V gene TRBV27 combines with J gene TRBJ2-1, with 9 bases aligning to TRBD2. Trimming at V came to 2 bases and at J to 8 bases, leaving 7 bases not matched to a gene. Germline CDR1 reads MNHEY; CDR2 reads SMNVEV (reference sequence). This CDR3 spans 15 amino acids. The CDR3 DNA is TGTGCCAGCAGTTTAGCTCGCGGGGGGGCATATGAGCAGTTCTTC. Its protein product is CASSLARGGAYEQFF.

The chain recombines TRBV7-9 with TRBJ2-5; tentatively, D is TRBD1 (6 bases). V lost 6 bases and J 11 bases, leaving 19 bases between the germline ends. The CDR3 runs to 13 residues. Germline-derived CDR1 and CDR2 are SEHNR and FQNEAQ (reference sequence). As DNA, the CDR3 is TGTGCCAGCAGTCTCCGGACAGACAATGAGCAGTACTTC. Amino acid sequence: CASSLRTDNEQYF.

This clonotype was counted only a few times. V usage is TRBV7-9 and J usage is TRBJ2-1, with 8 bases that match TRBD1. V dropped 5 bases and J dropped 9; count of bases not matched to a gene: 9. The germline CDR1 and CDR2 sequences are SEHNR and FQNEAQ (reference sequence). The CDR3 extends over 14 amino acids. The CDR3 loop reads CASSGRQGPGEQFF. As DNA, the CDR3 is TGTGCCAGCAGCGGAAGACAGGGGCCCGGTGAGCAGTTCTTC. The entire variable domain, with the rest obtained from reference TRBV7-9 and TRBJ2-1, is as follows: DTGVSQNPRHKITKRGQNVTFRCDPISEHNRLYWYRQTLGQGPEFLTYFQNEAQLEKSRLLSDRFSAERPKGSFSTLEIQRTEQGDSAMYLCASSGRQGPGEQFFGPGTRLTVL.

The V and J genes are TRBV20-1 and TRBJ2-7; TRBD1 matches 8 bases. J lost 2 bases, V lost 3 bases, and 12 bases had no gene match. Germline-derived CDR1 and CDR2 are DFQATT and SNEGSKA (reference sequence). The CDR3 has 16 amino acids. This CDR3 reads CSASAVGRGRPYEQYF. The CDR3 DNA is TGCAGTGCTAGTGCCGTCGGCAGGGGGCGACCCTACGAGCAGTACTTC.

This clonotype has more than one count but fewer than ten. The genes are TRBV12-5 and TRBJ2-1, with a tentative D call TRBD2 (6 bases). Germline CDR1 is LGHNT and CDR2 is FRNRAP. The CDR3 runs to 17 residues. V was clipped by 0 bases and J by 0 bases, with 12 bases between them. This CDR3 reads CASGLVAAGLSYNEQFF. Written as DNA, the CDR3 is TGTGCTAGTGGTTTGGTAGCAGCGGGCCTCTCCTACAATGAGCAGTTCTTC.

The rearrangement links TRBV13 to TRBJ2-1; D is tentatively TRBD1 or TRBD2 (5 bases each). Germline V gene lookup returns CDR1 PRHDT and CDR2 FYEKMQ (reference sequence). This CDR3 is built from 14 residues. The V end lost 4 bases, the J end lost 5 bases, and 12 bases lay between the germline ends. The CDR3 DNA sequence: TGTGCCAGCAGCTCCGGGACCCACAACAATGAGCAGTTCTTC. Protein product: CASSSGTHNNEQFF.

In regard to this clonotype: The junction shows a germline mismatch at one end, possibly a read error. The chain has TRBV4-1 and TRBJ2-3; the D gene is possibly TRBD2 (5 bases). CDR3 length equals 17 residues. Germline V CDR1 and CDR2: MGHRA, YSYEKL. CDR3 coding DNA: TGCGCCAGCGGCCAAAACCCAGGACTCGACCGCCCAGATACGCAGTATTTT. Translated, it gives CASGQNPGLDRPDTQYF.

This rearrangement joins TRBV5-1 to TRBJ2-4; TRBD1 agrees at 10 bases. Germline loops: CDR1 SGHRS, CDR2 YFSETQ. V shed 4 bases, J shed 5 bases, and the junction held 9 bases outside the gene matches. This CDR3 region has 16 residues. Written as DNA, the CDR3 is TGCGCCAGCAGCCACAAGTTGACAGGGGGCGAAAACATTCAGTACTTC. It encodes CASSHKLTGGENIQYF.

The chain joins TRBV7-8 to TRBJ1-1; TRBD1 matches 8 bases. V gave up 1 base and J gave up 3 bases; unmatched junction bases: 4. Looked up from germline, CDR1 is SGHVS and CDR2 is FQNEAQ. This CDR3 has 15 amino acids. CDR3 amino acids: CASSLGHRGDTEAFF. The CDR3 DNA sequence: TGTGCCAGCAGCTTAGGCCACAGGGGGGACACTGAAGCTTTCTTT.

Only one count was recorded for this clonotype. An end of the junction differs from the germline gene, which may be a read error. This chain uses TRBV7-7 with TRBJ2-1, with 11 bases matching TRBD2. Germline CDR1 and CDR2: SSHAT and FNYEAQ (reference sequence). The CDR3 sequence is 15 residues long. DNA of the CDR3: TGTGCTAGCAGCTTGATAGCGGGAGGGTACGGTGAGCAGTTCTTC. Its protein product is CASSLIAGGYGEQFF.

The sample holds many counts of this clonotype. The chain carries TRBV29-1 and TRBJ2-1, with 7 nucleotides matching TRBD2. In germline, CDR1 is SQVTM, CDR2 ANQGSEA. The CDR3 length is 17 residues. After removal of 4 bases from V and 3 bases from J, the junction contained 15 bases not matched to a gene. In DNA, the CDR3 is TGCAGCGTTGCCGCGGGGGTTTTTGCGGATAACTACAATGAGCAGTTCTTC. Translating gives CSVAAGVFADNYNEQFF.

The V gene is TRBV20-1, the J gene TRBJ1-5; tentative D call: TRBD1 (6 bases). Trimming left V 1 base short and J 7 bases short, with 14 bases between. The CDR3 runs 14 residues. Germline lookup yields CDR1 DFQATT and CDR2 SNEGSKA (reference sequence). The CDR3 is CSARVPGAKQPQHF. CDR3 coding DNA: TGCAGTGCTAGAGTCCCGGGGGCAAAACAGCCCCAGCATTTT.

This chain links TRBV20-1 with TRBJ2-5; D assignment may be TRBD1 or TRBD2 (6 bases each). The V end was cut by 4 bases, the J end by 7 bases, with 13 bases between. In germline, CDR1 is DFQATT, CDR2 SNEGSKA (reference sequence). The length of the CDR3 is 12 residues. Here the CDR3 DNA reads TGCAGTGCTACTCCCTGGGGGGCGACCCAGTACTTC. Translated: CSATPWGATQYF.

This clonotype was observed a few times. The gene calls are TRBV7-2 and TRBJ2-7, with 11 positions matching TRBD2. The V segment lost 2 bases and the J segment 3 bases; nucleotides outside the gene matches: 12. This CDR3 is built from 18 residues. Germline V lookup: CDR1 SGHTA, CDR2 FQGNSA. CDR3 sequence: CASSLRLAGGTILYEQYF. The CDR3, as DNA: TGTGCCAGCAGCTTACGTCTAGCGGGGGGAACTATTCTCTACGAGCAGTACTTC. The whole variable domain, remainder taken from reference TRBV7-2 and TRBJ2-7, is GAGVSQSPSNKVTEKGKDVELRCDPISGHTALYWYRQSLGQGLEFLIYFQGNSAPDKSGLPSDRFSAERTGGSVSTLTIQRTQQEDSAVYLCASSLRLAGGTILYEQYFGPGTRLTVT.

This sequence joins TRBV24-1 and TRBJ2-6, with TRBD1 matching over 8 bases. The length of the CDR3 is 16 residues. Germline V gene data show CDR1 as KGHDR and CDR2 as SFDVKD. The ends lost 4 bases at V and 4 bases at J; junction bases unmatched: 5. The CDR3 DNA follows: TGTGCCACCAGTGAGTCCCAGGGGGCCGGGGCCAACGTCCTGACTTTC. This codes for CATSESQGAGANVLTF.

The sample holds a few counts of this clonotype. V gene TRBV20-1 combines with J gene TRBJ2-1; tentative D call: TRBD1 (7 bases). Germline V gives CDR1 DFQATT, CDR2 SNEGSKA (reference sequence). The length of the CDR3 is 15 residues. With 1 base removed from V and 4 bases from J, the gap between germline ends came to 14 bases. CDR3 sequence reads: CSARVAGQTYNEQFF. As DNA, the CDR3 is TGCAGTGCTAGAGTTGCGGGACAGACATACAATGAGCAGTTCTTC.

The chain links TRBV20-1 to TRBJ1-4; possible D gene TRBD1, 6 bases. Trimming left V 5 bases short and J 5 bases short, with 12 bases between. The CDR3 covers 13 residues. The germline V gene has CDR1 DFQATT and CDR2 SNEGSKA (reference sequence). The CDR3 DNA reads as TGCAGTGCTCCGGTAGGGGGGAATGAAAAACTGTTTTTT. It is translated as CSAPVGGNEKLFF.

This clonotype has a handful of counts. V is TRBV4-1 and J is TRBJ2-3; perhaps TRBD2 as D (6 bases). Trimming cost V 3 bases and J 0 bases, with 13 bases left between them. CDR1 and CDR2 (germline): MGHRA, YSYEKL. The CDR3 contains 16 residues. DNA for the CDR3: TGCGCCAGCAGCCAGGTTCCGGGGGAGAGCACAGATACGCAGTATTTT. Protein product: CASSQVPGESTDTQYF.

This clonotype turned up a few times. The V call is TRBV13, the J call TRBJ1-2; the D gene is possibly TRBD1 (5 bases). Deletions cut 3 bases from V and 8 bases from J, with 10 bases between. The CDR3 runs 12 residues. Germline CDR1 is PRHDT and CDR2 is FYEKMQ (reference sequence). The CDR3 loop reads CASSLAGKGYTF. In nucleotides, the CDR3 is TGTGCCAGCAGCTTGGCAGGGAAGGGCTACACCTTC.

This chain joins TRBV6-1 and TRBJ2-7, with TRBD1 matching 8 bases. V gave up 8 bases and J gave up 1 base; unmatched junction bases: 13. Germline loops: CDR1 MNHNS, CDR2 SASEGT. This CDR3 is built from 16 residues. The DNA of the CDR3 is TGTGCCAGCTTTATGATGACAGGGGTGGGATCCTACGAGCAGTACTTC. This gives the protein CASFMMTGVGSYEQYF.

This clonotype appeared a few times. V and J are TRBV5-6 and TRBJ2-1, with 8 positions matching TRBD2. This CDR3 has 15 residues. The trim removed 0 bases at V and 9 bases at J, leaving 8 bases unmatched. The germline V gene encodes CDR1 SGHDT and CDR2 YYEEEE. In DNA form, the CDR3 reads TGTGCCAGCAGCTTGGGGAGCGGGAGTAAGGGTGAGCAGTTCTTC. The encoded protein is CASSLGSGSKGEQFF.

This clonotype was seen ten or more times. V and J are TRBV29-1 and TRBJ1-2, with TRBD1 identical over 7 bases. Germline V gene data show CDR1 as SQVTM and CDR2 as ANQGSEA. The length of the CDR3 is 14 residues. V lost 4 bases, J lost 0 bases, and 5 bases stayed unmatched. CDR3 amino acids: CSVVGDRANYGYTF. The CDR3 DNA follows: TGCAGCGTTGTCGGGGACAGAGCTAACTATGGCTACACCTTC.

The chain uses TRBV6-6 and TRBJ2-1; the D gene is possibly TRBD1 (6 bases). V lost 0 bases to trimming and J lost 4 bases, with 13 bases between them. Germline V gene data show CDR1 as MNHNY and CDR2 as SVGAGI (reference sequence). This CDR3 region has 16 residues. Written as DNA, the CDR3 is TGTGCCAGCAGTTACTCGATCCCCACAGGGTACAATGAGCAGTTCTTC. It translates to CASSYSIPTGYNEQFF.

The V gene is TRBV20-1, the J gene TRBJ2-4; D possibly matches TRBD1 or TRBD2 (6 bases each). Trimming shortened V by 6 bases and J by 0 bases, and 21 bases separated the two germline ends. The V gene's germline CDR1 is DFQATT and CDR2 SNEGSKA (reference sequence). This CDR3 is built from 17 residues. This chain's CDR3 is CSAIFNGGLLAKNIQYF. The DNA of the CDR3 is TGCAGTGCAATCTTTAATGGGGGGCTCCTAGCCAAAAACATTCAGTACTTC.

The genes are TRBV5-6 and TRBJ2-4, with TRBD2 as a possible D gene (6 bases). The DNA end is more similar to TRBJ2-7, so the J call may be wrong. This CDR3 region has 13 residues. In germline, CDR1 is SGHDT, CDR2 YYEEEE. This CDR3 reads CASSIGRLIEQYF. The CDR3 coding sequence is TGTGCCAGCAGCATTGGGAGGCTGATCGAGCAGTACTTC.